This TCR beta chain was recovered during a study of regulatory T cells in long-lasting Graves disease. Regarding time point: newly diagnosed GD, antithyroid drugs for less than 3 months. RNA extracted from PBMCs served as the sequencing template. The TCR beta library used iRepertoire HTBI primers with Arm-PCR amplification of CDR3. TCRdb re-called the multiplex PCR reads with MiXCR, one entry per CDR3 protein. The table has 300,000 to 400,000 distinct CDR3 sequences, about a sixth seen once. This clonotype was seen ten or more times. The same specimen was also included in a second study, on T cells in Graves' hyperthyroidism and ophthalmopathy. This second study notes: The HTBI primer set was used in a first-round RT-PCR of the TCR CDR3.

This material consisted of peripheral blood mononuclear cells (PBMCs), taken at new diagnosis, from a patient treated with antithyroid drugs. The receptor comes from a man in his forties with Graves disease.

The CDR3 DNA reads TGCGCCAGCAGCTTGACTAGCTACAATGAGCAGTTCTTC. Protein product: CASSLTSYNEQFF. This chain links TRBV5-1 with TRBJ2-1, with a weak D call TRBD2 (5 bases). The germline gives CDR1 SGHRS, CDR2 YFSETQ. Trimming took off 1 base at V and 3 bases at J, with 5 bases between the two ends. The CDR3 extends over 13 amino acids.